What follows are 15 T cell receptor beta chains derived from one specimen sequenced in a study of blood T cell repertoires in COVID-19. Sequencing used immunoSEQ multiplex PCR; TCRdb keeps in-frame clones, though not all of them. The sample includes about 220,000 clones, 84% of them seen just once. The sample taken for sequencing was peripheral blood. Receptor source: a woman aged 55-70 years who had recovered from COVID-19.

The V call is TRBV13, the J call TRBJ1-3; 9 bases agree with TRBD1. Germline V gene sequence: CDR1 PRHDT, CDR2 FYEKMQ (reference sequence). V dropped 5 bases and J dropped 1; count of bases not matched to a gene: 3. CDR3 size: 15 residues. CDR3 protein: CASSAGQGSGNTIYF. The CDR3 region has the DNA TGTGCCAGCAGCGCCGGACAGGGGTCTGGAAACACCATATATTTT.

The rearrangement joins TRBV18 to TRBJ2-1; possible D gene TRBD1, 5 bases. V was cut by 9 bases and J by 8 bases, with 11 bases left in between. The CDR3 runs 11 residues. Germline V CDR1 and CDR2: KGHSH, LQKENI. The CDR3 is CASRQRDEQFF. The DNA for the CDR3 is TGTGCCAGTCGACAGCGAGATGAGCAGTTCTTC.

The chain combines TRBV28 with TRBJ1-4; D call uncertain. Trimming left V 3 bases short and J 7 bases short, with 15 bases between. CDR1 is MDHEN and CDR2 is SYDVKM in the germline V gene. This CDR3 has 15 amino acids. The CDR3 region is CASSLSAWRGEKLFF. The CDR3 nucleotides read TGTGCCAGCAGTTTGTCCGCCTGGCGCGGTGAAAAACTGTTTTTT. Variable domain in full (rest from reference TRBV28 and TRBJ1-4): DVKVTQSSRYLVKRTGEKVFLECVQDMDHENMFWYRQDPGLGLRLIYFSYDVKMKEKGDIPEGYSVSREKKERFSLILESASTNQTSMYLCASSLSAWRGEKLFFGSGTQLSVL.

V gene TRBV4-1 combines with J gene TRBJ2-3; 15 bases are a match to TRBD2. The germline V gene encodes CDR1 MGHRA and CDR2 YSYEKL. This CDR3 region has 18 residues. The V gene end was trimmed by 1 base and the J gene end by 5 bases; junction bases not matched to a gene: 7. CDR3 nucleotides: TGCGCCAGCAGCCAAGGGACTAGCGGGGGGGCGCGTGGAGATACGCAGTATTTT. It translates to CASSQGTSGGARGDTQYF.

CDR3 sequence (DNA): TGTGCCAGCAGCTTGGCTCGGCCAGACGAGGGCTACGAGCAGTACTTC. Its translation: CASSLARPDEGYEQYF. V gene TRBV5-5 combines with J gene TRBJ2-7; possible D gene TRBD2, 5 bases. The germline V and J ends were trimmed by 0 bases and 3 bases, with 16 bases remaining between them. The length of the CDR3 is 16 residues. Germline V gene lookup returns CDR1 SGHKS and CDR2 YYEKEE (reference sequence).

V usage is TRBV9 and J usage is TRBJ2-7; a possible D gene is TRBD1 (5 bases). The CDR3 is made up of 14 amino acids. The V and J ends lost 3 bases and 2 bases respectively, with 12 bases between them. The germline V gene encodes CDR1 SGDLS and CDR2 YYNGEE. The CDR3 nucleotides read TGTGCCAGCAGCGGGGGCCTTTTGCCCTACGAGCAGTACTTC. This gives the protein CASSGGLLPYEQYF.

The chain recombines TRBV6-5 with TRBJ2-7; TRBD2 is a possible D gene (5 bases). V was pared by 2 bases and J by 2 bases, with 10 bases between. This CDR3 spans 14 amino acids. Per the germline V gene, CDR1 is MNHEY and CDR2 is SVGAGI. CDR3 DNA sequence: TGTGCCAGCAGTTACGACCCGACTACCTACGAGCAGTACTTC. This encodes CASSYDPTTYEQYF.

This clone was detected once. The CDR3 coding sequence is TGTGCCAGCACCAGGGGCACGTATTCACCCCTCCACTTT. Protein product: CASTRGTYSPLHF. The chain employs TRBV6-5 and TRBJ1-6, with D possibly matching TRBD1 (6 bases). This CDR3 has 13 amino acids. Trimming took off 7 bases at V and 8 bases at J, with 12 bases between the two ends. Germline CDR1 and CDR2: MNHEY and SVGAGI.

This clone occurred once. The chain is built from TRBV9 and TRBJ2-1; the match to TRBD2 covers 12 bases. Germline lookup yields CDR1 SGDLS and CDR2 YYNGEE. The CDR3 runs to 17 residues. V was clipped by 4 bases and J by 6 bases; unmatched bases: 11. CDR3: CASSRSPSGGAANEQFF. CDR3 sequence (DNA): TGTGCCAGCAGCCGTAGCCCTAGCGGGGGGGCCGCCAATGAGCAGTTCTTC.

This clone occurred a few times. This chain uses TRBV12-3 or TRBV12-4 with TRBJ1-2; 7 bases line up with TRBD1. The CDR3 sequence is 13 residues long. The J segment lost 8 bases and the V segment lost 7 bases, leaving 10 bases of the junction unmatched. The CDR3 region is CASNPARGVGYTF. The CDR3 DNA reads TGTGCCAGCAACCCCGCCAGGGGGGTAGGCTACACCTTC.

The chain combines TRBV14 with TRBJ1-1, with TRBD1 as a possible D gene (5 bases). V was cut by 8 bases and J by 0 bases, with 13 bases left in between. Germline CDR1 is SGHDN and CDR2 is FVKESK. The CDR3 totals 14 residues. This CDR3 is CASDPGGVNTEAFF. The CDR3 DNA reads TGTGCCAGCGACCCGGGGGGGGTGAACACTGAAGCTTTCTTT.

This chain joins TRBV7-2 and TRBJ1-5; 7 nucleotides match TRBD1. Germline V gives CDR1 SGHTA, CDR2 FQGNSA. Unmatched junction bases numbered 6, after V lost 1 base and J lost 6 bases. This CDR3 has 15 residues. CDR3 nucleotide sequence: TGTGCCAGCAGCTTAGTCCAGGGGGTGCTTCAGCCCCAGCATTTT. The encoded protein is CASSLVQGVLQPQHF.

This sequence joins TRBV30 and TRBJ1-3; 8 positions agree with TRBD1. V lost 3 bases, J lost 4 bases, and 5 bases stayed unmatched. This CDR3 has 14 residues. Germline V lookup: CDR1 GTSNPN, CDR2 SVGIG (reference sequence). The CDR3 nucleotides are TGTGCCTGGAGCCGGACAGGGCCCGGAAACACCATATATTTT. Its protein is CAWSRTGPGNTIYF.

The chain couples TRBV5-8 to TRBJ2-4, with 9 positions matching TRBD1. Losses at the gene ends were 2 bases for V and 7 bases for J; bases not matched to a gene: 4. Germline CDR1 SGHTS, CDR2 YDEGEE. The CDR3 has 14 amino acids. CDR3 sequence (DNA): TGTGCCAGCAGCTTACAGGGGGCTCTGAACATTCAGTACTTC. This translates into CASSLQGALNIQYF. The variable domain in full, completed from reference TRBV5-8 and TRBJ2-4, reads EAGVTQSPTHLIKTRGQQATLRCSPISGHTSVYWYQQALGLGLQFLLWYDEGEERNRGNFPPRFSGRQFPNYSSELNVNALELEDSALYLCASSLQGALNIQYFGAGTRLSVL.

In this sample, this clone turned up many times. The chain links TRBV7-9 to TRBJ1-6, with 7 nucleotides matching TRBD1. Per the germline V gene, CDR1 is SEHNR and CDR2 is FQNEAQ (reference sequence). The CDR3 is 16 amino acids. J gave up 9 bases and V 5 bases, and 13 bases lay outside the gene matches. As DNA, the CDR3 is TGTGCCAGCAGCCCTCCCCTAGACAGGGAAGGTTCACCCCTCCACTTT. It yields the protein CASSPPLDREGSPLHF.